This record concerns one TCR beta chain sequence. Its antigen target is currently unknown. No much larger clone exists at a distance of one base, and base qualities are not known. This record belongs to a study of blood T cells in healthy people across ages (dated by TCRdb to between 2015 and 2016). Looking at the study overall: Template switching captured roughly one uniquely barcoded TCR beta cDNA molecule per two T cells in model experiments. To track age-related changes in TCR beta repertoire diversity, the study relied on deep sequencing normalized with unique cDNA molecular identifiers. The donors were divided into four age groups: young (average around 17 years), middle-aged (about 41), aged (approximately 64) and long-lived (82). Donors of different ages were randomly distributed across sequencing lanes to avoid experimental bias. For two donors (one aged 18 to 30 and one aged 80 or older), the study analyzed two additional independent replicas of 1 million unique cDNA reads from the same blood draw.

The germline V gene (reference sequence) yields DFQATT for CDR1 and SNEGSKA for CDR2. Including cysteine and phenylalanine, the CDR3 has 15 amino acids. Only the CDR3 region is kept as DNA, spanning 45 bases read in frame from base 1. V ends up 7 bases short and J 2 bases short, with an unmatched junction base count of 13. Study-wide conclusions, independent of this receptor: Compared with the aged group, the long-lived group had more naive CD4+ T cells, fewer expanded clones and increased TCR diversity, a pattern suggesting age selection. Donor CMV infection status was unknown, potentially confounding age-related changes in expanded clonotypes. As age increased, observed TCR beta diversity per million T cells dropped in a roughly linear way, and a significant reduction was already evident by age 40. There was a strong correlation between observed TCR beta diversity and the percentage of naive T cells measured by flow cytometry. Estimates of total diversity from one million sequenced T cells were regarded as lower bounds and underestimates. Since profiling was done on bulk unsorted PBMCs, naive and antigen-experienced compartments could not be conclusively compared.

The approximately 41 donors, aged 6 to 90 years, were systemically healthy Caucasian individuals from Russia. Ten milliliters of peripheral blood were drawn from each donor into EDTA-treated Vacutainer tubes. Ficoll-Paque density-gradient centrifugation was used to isolate PBMCs, with at least 6.5 million obtained per sample. Total RNA, at least 6 micrograms per sample, was extracted from PBMCs with Trizol reagent. For every donor, an aliquot of PBMCs went through flow cytometry to measure the percentages of naive CD45RAhigh/CD27high T cells. The library was generated by 5' RACE. The sample was run on an Illumina HiSeq 2500. The second PCR ran for roughly 7 to 11 cycles and used a J-beta primer mix along with a sample-barcoded 5' primer. A template-switch 5' adaptor carrying 12 random nucleotides introduced a unique molecular identifier onto each TCR beta cDNA molecule. Each sample yielded at least 2.5 million CDR3-containing paired-end reads. The Mint cDNA synthesis kit, primed by a TRBC-specific oligonucleotide, was used to synthesize first-strand cDNA from all RNA. Following uracil-DNA glycosylase treatment, all cDNA underwent a first 18-cycle PCR with the universal primers M1SS and BC2_uni_R. Under the source paper's analysis protocol: Normalization of each sample was performed by random selection of 1 million high-quality reads, each carrying a distinct molecular identifier. Reads sharing molecular identifiers were discarded rather than binned into consensus sequences. MiTCR, set to a Q25 quality threshold and the strictest error-elimination algorithm, was used for CDR3 identification, clonotype clustering and error correction. Lower-bound total TCR beta diversity was estimated with a nonparametric unseen species model using Euler transformation. TCRdb cleaned the public reads at Q25 with fastp, built clones with MiXCR and kept in-frame beta chains. When rows share a CDR3 protein, they turn into one entry using the most common DNA and genes. For this entry, the V and J calls and clone size follow TCRdb and not the study's own pipeline. The table for this sample lists about 1.8 million distinct CDR3 sequences; around 48% of them were counted only once. Around 2.1% of the sample goes to the ten largest clones.

Sequenced sample: blood. This chain joins TRBV20-1 to TRBJ1-2, and 7 bases in between align with TRBD1. The receptor comes from a woman aged 40-49 years in good health. The nucleotides read TGCAGTGTTGTCCGGGGACAGCTCTCCAACTATGGCTACACCTTC. This sequence encodes CSVVRGQLSNYGYTF.